This note documents a single TCR beta chain sequence. The target antigen is unknown. Trimming took off 5 bases at V and 2 bases at J, with 12 bases between the two ends. There are 15 residues in the CDR3. Germline V lookup: CDR1 MNHEY, CDR2 SMNVEV (reference sequence). The sample comes from a study of cytomegalovirus exposure and HLA in healthy donors. Study outcomes and limitations: According to the study, around 180 TCR beta chains were cytomegalovirus-associated.

PCR was performed using 60 Vbeta and 13 Jbeta primers. The data were produced by immunoSEQ multiplex PCR, yet TCRdb's version contains in-frame clones alone and is incomplete. The table has roughly 76,000 clones, 86% seen once. V is TRBV27 and J is TRBJ1-4, with D possibly TRBD1 on 5 matching bases. Sequencing used PBMCs. The receptor comes from a woman aged 25 to 45 in good health and CMV-seronegative. In DNA form, the CDR3 reads TGTGCCAGCAGTCTTACCAGGGCGACTAATGAAAAACTGTTTTTT. Translation: CASSLTRATNEKLFF.